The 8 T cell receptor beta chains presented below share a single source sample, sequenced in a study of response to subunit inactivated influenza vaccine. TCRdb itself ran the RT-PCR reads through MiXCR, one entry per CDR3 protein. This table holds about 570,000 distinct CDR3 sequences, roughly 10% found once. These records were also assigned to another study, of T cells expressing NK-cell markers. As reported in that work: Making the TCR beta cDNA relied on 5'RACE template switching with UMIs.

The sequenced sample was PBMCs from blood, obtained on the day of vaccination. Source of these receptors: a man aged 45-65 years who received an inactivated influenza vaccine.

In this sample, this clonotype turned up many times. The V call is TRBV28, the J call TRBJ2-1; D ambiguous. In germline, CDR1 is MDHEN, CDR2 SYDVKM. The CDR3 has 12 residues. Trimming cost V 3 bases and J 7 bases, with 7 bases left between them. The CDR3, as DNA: TGTGCCAGCAGTTTCTCCACGAATGAGCAGTTCTTC. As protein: CASSFSTNEQFF.

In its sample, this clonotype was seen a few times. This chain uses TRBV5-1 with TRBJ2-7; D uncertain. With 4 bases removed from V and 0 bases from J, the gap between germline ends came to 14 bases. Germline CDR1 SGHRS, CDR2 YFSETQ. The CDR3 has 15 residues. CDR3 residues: CASSLEEQHSYEQYF. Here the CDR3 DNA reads TGCGCCAGCAGCCTCGAAGAACAGCACTCCTACGAGCAGTACTTC.

The CDR3 region is CASSVTGGTSPLHF. DNA of the CDR3: TGCGCCAGCAGCGTGACAGGGGGCACGTCACCCCTCCACTTT. V gene TRBV5-1 combines with J gene TRBJ1-6, with 10 bases aligning to TRBD1. The CDR3 length is 14 residues. V lost 4 bases to trimming and J lost 10 bases; unmatched junction nucleotides: 5. Germline assignment: CDR1 SGHRS and CDR2 YFSETQ. Variable domain in full (rest from reference TRBV5-1 and TRBJ1-6): KAGVTQTPRYLIKTRGQQVTLSCSPISGHRSVSWYQQTPGQGLQFLFEYFSETQRNKGNFPGRFSGRQFSNSRSEMNVSTLELGDSALYLCASSVTGGTSPLHFGNGTRLTVT.

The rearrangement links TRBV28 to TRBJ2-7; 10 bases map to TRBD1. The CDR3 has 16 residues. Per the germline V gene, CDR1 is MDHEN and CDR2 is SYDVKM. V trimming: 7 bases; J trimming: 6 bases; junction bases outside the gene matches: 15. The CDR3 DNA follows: TGTGCCAGCACCATGCCTAGGGGACAGGGGTTACCCGAGCAGTACTTC. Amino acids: CASTMPRGQGLPEQYF.

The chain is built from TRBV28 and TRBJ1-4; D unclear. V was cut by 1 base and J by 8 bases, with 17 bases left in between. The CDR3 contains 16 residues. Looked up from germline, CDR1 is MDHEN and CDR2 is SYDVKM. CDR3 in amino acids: CASSLFDTPGVEKLFF. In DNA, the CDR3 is TGTGCCAGCAGTTTATTCGACACACCTGGGGTCGAAAAACTGTTTTTT.

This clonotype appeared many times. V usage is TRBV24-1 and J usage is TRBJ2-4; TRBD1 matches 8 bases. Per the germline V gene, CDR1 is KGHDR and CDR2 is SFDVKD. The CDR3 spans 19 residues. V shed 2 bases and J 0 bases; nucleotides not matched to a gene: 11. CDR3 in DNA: TGTGCCACCAGTGATTCGGCAGGGGGCCCCCAACTAGCCAAAAACATTCAGTACTTC. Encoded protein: CATSDSAGGPQLAKNIQYF.

CDR3 bases: TGTGCCAGCAGTTACTCTGGCCGTCCTCGGTGGGATGGCTACACCTTC. Amino acid sequence: CASSYSGRPRWDGYTF. This chain links TRBV6-5 with TRBJ1-2; D not resolved. Trimming took off 0 bases at V and 6 bases at J, with 17 bases between the two ends. The CDR3 contains 16 residues. Per the germline V gene, CDR1 is MNHEY and CDR2 is SVGAGI.

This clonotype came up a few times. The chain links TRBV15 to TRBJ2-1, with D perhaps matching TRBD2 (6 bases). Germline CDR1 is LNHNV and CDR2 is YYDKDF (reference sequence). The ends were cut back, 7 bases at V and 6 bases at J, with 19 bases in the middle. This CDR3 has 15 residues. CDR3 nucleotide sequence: TGTGCCACCACCCCGTGGCGGGGTAAACCCAATGAGCAGTTCTTC. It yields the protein CATTPWRGKPNEQFF. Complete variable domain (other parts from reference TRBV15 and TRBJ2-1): DAMVIQNPRYQVTQFGKPVTLSCSQTLNHNVMYWYQQKSSQAPKLLFHYYDKDFNNEADTPDNFQSRRPNTSFCFLDIRSPGLGDTAMYLCATTPWRGKPNEQFFGPGTRLTVL.